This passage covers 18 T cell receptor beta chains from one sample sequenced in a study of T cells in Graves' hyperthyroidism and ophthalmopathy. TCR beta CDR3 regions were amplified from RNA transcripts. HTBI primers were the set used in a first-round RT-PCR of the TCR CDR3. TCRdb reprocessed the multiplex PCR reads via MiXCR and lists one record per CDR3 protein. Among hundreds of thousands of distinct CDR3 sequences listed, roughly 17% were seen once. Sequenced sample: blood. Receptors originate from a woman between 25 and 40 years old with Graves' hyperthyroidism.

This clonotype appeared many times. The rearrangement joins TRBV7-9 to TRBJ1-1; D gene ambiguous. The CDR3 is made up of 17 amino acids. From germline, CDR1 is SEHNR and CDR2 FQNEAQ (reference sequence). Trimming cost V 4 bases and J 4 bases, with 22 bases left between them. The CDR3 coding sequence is TGTGCCAGCAGCTCTTTGCGGAGATTGAAAATGTTCACTGAAGCTTTCTTT. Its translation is CASSSLRRLKMFTEAFF.

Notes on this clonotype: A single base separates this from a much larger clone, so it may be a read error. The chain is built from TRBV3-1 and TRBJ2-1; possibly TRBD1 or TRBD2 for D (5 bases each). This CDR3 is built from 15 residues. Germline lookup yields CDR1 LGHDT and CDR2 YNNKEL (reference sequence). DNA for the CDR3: TGTGCCAGCACCCCCTCCGGGACCTCCTACAATGAGCAGCTCTTC. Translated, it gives CASTPSGTSYNEQLF.

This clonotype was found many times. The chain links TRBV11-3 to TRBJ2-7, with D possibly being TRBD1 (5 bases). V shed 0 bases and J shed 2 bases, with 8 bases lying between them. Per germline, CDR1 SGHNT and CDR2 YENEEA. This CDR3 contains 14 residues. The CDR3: CASSLDPGTYEQYF. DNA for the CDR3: TGTGCCAGCAGCTTAGATCCAGGGACCTACGAGCAGTACTTC.

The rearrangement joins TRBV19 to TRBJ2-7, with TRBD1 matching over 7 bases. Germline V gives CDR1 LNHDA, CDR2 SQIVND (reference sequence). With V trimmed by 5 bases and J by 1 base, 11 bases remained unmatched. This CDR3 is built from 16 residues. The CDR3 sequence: CASSGSNRGRSYEQYF. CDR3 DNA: TGTGCCAGTAGTGGCAGTAACAGGGGTAGATCCTACGAGCAGTACTTC.

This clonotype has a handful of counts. CDR3 protein: CAISESKDSPLHF. The DNA of the CDR3 is TGTGCCATCAGTGAGTCGAAGGATTCACCCCTCCACTTT. J is TRBJ1-6 and V is TRBV10-3; D call uncertain. Trimming cost V 0 bases and J 8 bases, with 5 bases left between them. CDR3 length: 13 amino acids. Germline V lookup: CDR1 ENHRY, CDR2 SYGVKD.

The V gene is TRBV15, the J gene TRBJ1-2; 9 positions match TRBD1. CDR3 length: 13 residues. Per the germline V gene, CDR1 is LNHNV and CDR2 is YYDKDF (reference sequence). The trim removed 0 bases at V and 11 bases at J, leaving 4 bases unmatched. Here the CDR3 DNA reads TGTGCCACCAGCAGAGATCGGACAGGGGCTTACACCTTC. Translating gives CATSRDRTGAYTF.

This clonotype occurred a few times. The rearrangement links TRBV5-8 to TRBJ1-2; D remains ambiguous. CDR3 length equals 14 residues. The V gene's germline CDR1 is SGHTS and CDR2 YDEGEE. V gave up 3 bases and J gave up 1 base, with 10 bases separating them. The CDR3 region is CASSSGIINYGYTF. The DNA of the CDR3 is TGTGCCAGCAGCTCCGGGATTATTAACTATGGCTACACCTTC.

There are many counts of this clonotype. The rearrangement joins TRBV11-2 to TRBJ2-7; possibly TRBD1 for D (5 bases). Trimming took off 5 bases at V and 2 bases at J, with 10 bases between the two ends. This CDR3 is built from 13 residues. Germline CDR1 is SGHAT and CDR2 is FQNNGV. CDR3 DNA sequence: TGTGCCAGCAGCCTCCAGACAGCCTACGAGCAGTACTTC. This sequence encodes CASSLQTAYEQYF.

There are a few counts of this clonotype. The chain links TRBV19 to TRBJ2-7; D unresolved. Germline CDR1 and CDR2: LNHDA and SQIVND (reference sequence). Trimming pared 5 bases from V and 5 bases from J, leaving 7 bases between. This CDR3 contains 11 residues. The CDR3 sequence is CASSVGNEQYF. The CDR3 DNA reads TGTGCCAGTAGTGTAGGGAACGAGCAGTACTTC. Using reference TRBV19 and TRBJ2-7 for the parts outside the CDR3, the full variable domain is DGGITQSPKYLFRKEGQNVTLSCEQNLNHDAMYWYRQDPGQGLRLIYYSQIVNDFQKGDIAEGYSVSREKKESFPLTVTSAQKNPTAFYLCASSVGNEQYFGPGTRLTVT.

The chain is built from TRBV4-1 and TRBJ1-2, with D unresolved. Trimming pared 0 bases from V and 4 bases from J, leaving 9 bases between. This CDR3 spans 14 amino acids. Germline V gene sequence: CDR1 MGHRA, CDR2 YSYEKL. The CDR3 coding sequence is TGCGCCAGCAGCCAAGAGGGGAGAGGCTATGGCTACACCTTC. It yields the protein CASSQEGRGYGYTF.

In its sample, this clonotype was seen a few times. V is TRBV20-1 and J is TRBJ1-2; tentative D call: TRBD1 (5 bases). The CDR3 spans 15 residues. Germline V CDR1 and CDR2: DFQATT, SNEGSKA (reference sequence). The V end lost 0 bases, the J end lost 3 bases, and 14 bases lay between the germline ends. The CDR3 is CSARDRRQRYYGYTF. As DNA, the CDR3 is TGCAGTGCTAGAGATCGGCGACAGCGATACTATGGCTACACCTTC.

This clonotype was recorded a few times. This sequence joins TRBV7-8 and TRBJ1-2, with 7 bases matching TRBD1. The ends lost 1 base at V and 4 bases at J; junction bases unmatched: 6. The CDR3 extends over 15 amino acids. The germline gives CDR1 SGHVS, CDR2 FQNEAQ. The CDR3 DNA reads TGTGCCAGCAGCTTAGGAGGGGGCCGTGGCTATGGCTACACCTTC. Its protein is CASSLGGGRGYGYTF.

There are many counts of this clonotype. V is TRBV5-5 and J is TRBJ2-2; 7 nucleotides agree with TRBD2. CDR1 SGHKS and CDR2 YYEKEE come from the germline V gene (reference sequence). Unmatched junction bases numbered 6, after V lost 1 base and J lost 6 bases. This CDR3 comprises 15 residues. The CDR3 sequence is CASSLRLAEPGELFF. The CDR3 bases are TGTGCCAGCAGCTTGCGGCTAGCGGAACCCGGGGAGCTGTTTTTT.

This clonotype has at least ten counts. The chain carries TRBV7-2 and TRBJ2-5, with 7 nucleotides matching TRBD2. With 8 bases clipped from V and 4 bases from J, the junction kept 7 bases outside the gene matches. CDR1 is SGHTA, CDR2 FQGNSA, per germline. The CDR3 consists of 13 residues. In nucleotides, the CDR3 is TGTGCCAGCGCGAAAGGGAGGGGAGAGACCCAGTACTTC. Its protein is CASAKGRGETQYF.

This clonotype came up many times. This chain's CDR3 is CSAPPWTDTEAFF. As DNA, the CDR3 is TGCAGTGCTCCCCCCTGGACAGACACTGAAGCTTTCTTT. V is TRBV20-1 and J is TRBJ1-1, with D perhaps matching TRBD1 (6 bases). V was cut by 5 bases and J by 3 bases, with 13 bases left in between. The germline gives CDR1 DFQATT, CDR2 SNEGSKA (reference sequence). The CDR3 extends over 13 amino acids.

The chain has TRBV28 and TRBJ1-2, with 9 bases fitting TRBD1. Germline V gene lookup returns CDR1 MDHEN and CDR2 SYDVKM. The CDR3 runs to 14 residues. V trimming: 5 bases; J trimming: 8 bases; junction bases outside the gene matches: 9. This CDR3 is CASSGPGQGLGYTF. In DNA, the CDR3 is TGTGCCAGCAGTGGCCCGGGACAGGGCTTGGGCTACACCTTC.

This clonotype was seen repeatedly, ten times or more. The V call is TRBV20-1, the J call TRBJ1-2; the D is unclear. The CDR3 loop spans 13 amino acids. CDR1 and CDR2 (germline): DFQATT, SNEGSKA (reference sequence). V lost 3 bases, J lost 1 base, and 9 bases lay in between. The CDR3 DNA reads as TGCAGTGCTAGGGATAGGGTTAACTATGGCTACACCTTC. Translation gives CSARDRVNYGYTF.

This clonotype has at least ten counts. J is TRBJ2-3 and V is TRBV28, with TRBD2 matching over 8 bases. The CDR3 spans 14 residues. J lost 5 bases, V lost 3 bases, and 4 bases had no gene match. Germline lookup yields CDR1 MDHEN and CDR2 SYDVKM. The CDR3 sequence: CASSFRLAGDTQYF. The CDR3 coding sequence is TGTGCCAGCAGTTTTCGGCTAGCGGGAGATACGCAGTATTTT.